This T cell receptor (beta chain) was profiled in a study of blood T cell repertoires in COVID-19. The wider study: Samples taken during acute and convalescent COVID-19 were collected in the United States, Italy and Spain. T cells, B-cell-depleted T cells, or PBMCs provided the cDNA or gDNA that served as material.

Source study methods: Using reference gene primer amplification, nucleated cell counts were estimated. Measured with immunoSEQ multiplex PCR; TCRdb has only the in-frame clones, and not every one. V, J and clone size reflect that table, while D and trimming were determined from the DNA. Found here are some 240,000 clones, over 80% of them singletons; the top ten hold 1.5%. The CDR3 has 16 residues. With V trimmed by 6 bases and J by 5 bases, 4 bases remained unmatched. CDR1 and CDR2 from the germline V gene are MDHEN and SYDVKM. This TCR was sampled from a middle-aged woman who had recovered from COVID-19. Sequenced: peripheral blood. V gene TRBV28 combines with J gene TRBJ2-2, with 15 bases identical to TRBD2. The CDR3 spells CASSTGTSGGTGELFF. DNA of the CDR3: TGTGCCAGCAGCACCGGGACTAGCGGGGGGACCGGGGAGCTGTTTTTT.